This T cell receptor beta chain was sequenced in a study of T cells in narcolepsy. Background on the study: Enrolled donors included narcolepsy type 1 or type 2 patients and healthy controls. Overall study results and limits: Healthy controls reportedly lacked the autoreactive clonotypes serially found in patients' blood. Comparing one patient's CSF and blood CD4+ clonotypes highlighted HCRT- and TRIB2-specific autoreactive clonotypes.

As for this clone: Its antigen is as yet unknown.

Here immunoSEQ multiplex PCR was the method, and the copy in TCRdb shows in-frame clones only, minus some. The data hold tens of thousands of clones, with about nine tenths observed a single time. The CDR3 sequence is 17 residues long. Per the germline V gene, CDR1 is SGHTA and CDR2 is FQGNSA. Unmatched junction bases numbered 6, after V lost 1 base and J lost 2 bases. The TCR originated in a human donor with narcolepsy. The chain employs TRBV7-2 and TRBJ2-5, with 11 bases matching TRBD2. Input material: CD45RA- memory CD4+ T cells from PBMCs. The CDR3 DNA is TGTGCCAGCAGCTTAGGCGGACTAGCGGGCCGACAAGAGACCCAGTACTTC. Encoded protein: CASSLGGLAGRQETQYF. The variable domain in full, with the rest retrieved from reference TRBV7-2 and TRBJ2-5, is GAGVSQSPSNKVTEKGKDVELRCDPISGHTALYWYRQSLGQGLEFLIYFQGNSAPDKSGLPSDRFSAERTGGSVSTLTIQRTQQEDSAVYLCASSLGGLAGRQETQYFGPGTRLLVL.